This record covers a single T cell receptor (beta chain). Its antigen remains undetermined. No per-base quality is available; no much larger clone lies one base away. These data belong to a study of shared clonotypes between healthy human individuals (dated by TCRdb to about 2020). In the study overall: The cohort comprised a couple of women and a few men aged 18 to 49 years. Different laboratories and diverse techniques were used to prepare libraries and sequence TCR repertoires, to increase sequencing depth and limit assay-specific biases. For each donor, CD4 naive and CD4 memory were each run on three plates, CD8 naive on two plates, and CD8 memory on one plate. Each donor's leukapheresis produced roughly between about 0.85 and 10 billion PBMCs. To estimate repertoire size and how much clonotype sharing occurs between individuals, the study deeply sequenced the blood TCR repertoires of about five healthy adults.

Using the deep immunoSEQ assay, multiplex PCR amplified TCR CDR3 regions from genomic DNA. Extracted genomic DNA from each cell subset was spread evenly across all wells of several immunoSEQ 96-well plates, with each plate serving as a replicate. For sorted subsets, approximately 190 ng of genomic DNA, equivalent to some 33,000 T cell genomes, went into each replicate PCR. Purified libraries were quantified with a Qubit 3.0 fluorometer, sized on a Bioanalyzer 2100, and re-quantified with the KAPA Library Quantification kit. Every immunoSEQ 96-well plate was sequenced on a separate single-read 150-cycle Illumina NextSeq 550 flow cell. The study's processing was this. Because the immunoSEQ output included only junctional sequences and no quality scores, the filtering could not be the same as the filtering used for full-length reads. To assign V/J genes and CDR3, sequences were annotated using PyIR, a Python wrapper for IgBLAST v1.9, with IMGT germline references. Reads with weak V/J assignments (E-value above 1e-6), missing CDR3, stop codons, out-of-frame junctions, or ambiguous translated residues were removed. V3J clonotypes were defined as sequences sharing the same inferred V gene, J gene, and CDR3 amino acid sequence. To compute the percentage overlap between repertoires, the number of shared unique clonotypes was divided by the size of the smaller repertoire. Three approaches were used to assess repertoire richness: RTK rarefaction, the Chao1 estimator, and Recon v2.1 estimates of unobserved clonotypes. For all TCRbeta clonotypes obtained by the gDNA method from a few donors, generation probabilities were computed with OLGA. TCRdb carries this immuneACCESS record with in-frame sequences only. Its versions omit some clonotypes, under half of them owing to an unresolved V gene in the studies checked, with the rest unexplained. Clone size and V and J calls were adopted from that table, with D and trimming inferred from the DNA. For this sample the table gives about 680,000 clones, of which 73% were detected only once. In total, the top ten clones hold around 1.8% of the sample.

From cysteine to phenylalanine, the CDR3 is 13 amino acids long. Of the read, only the CDR3 DNA is kept; its 39 bases are in frame from base 1. According to the germline V gene, CDR1 reads MDHEN and CDR2 reads SYDVKM. V lost 6 bases and J lost 2 bases; the stretch between them is 10 bases long. Donors were healthy HIV-negative adults with no recently reported acute infections or vaccinations. Only Caucasian adults living in Nashville, Tennessee, USA were represented among the donors. Magnetic negative selection was used to enrich CD4+ T cells, after which naive cells were positively selected on CD45RA and the negative fraction became the memory subset. Blood was obtained by leukapheresis, after which PBMCs were separated by Ficoll-Histopaque density gradient centrifugation and cryopreserved in liquid nitrogen vapor phase. Analytical flow cytometry was used to check the purity and quantity of every magnetically sorted T cell population. Genomic DNA was isolated from every sorted fraction and measured by UV absorbance on a Nanodrop 2000c.

Results and caveats for the whole study, not just this receptor: Only blood was sampled, and tissue TCR repertoires likely differ from those in blood. Rarefaction of sorted-subset datasets indicated incomplete sequencing despite the large sequencing depth. Naive subsets generally had larger estimated clonotype richness than memory subsets did. Higher generation probabilities were observed for clonotypes shared by all four sorted-subset donors than for non-shared clonotypes. Around 5% of naive CD4, 3.5% of naive CD8, about 2.1% of memory CD4, and roughly 0.4% of memory CD8 clonotypes were shared across several donors. Because the study included only a small number of donors, the genetic and exposure-history diversity represented was limited. Pairwise subsampling led to the expectation that sequencing depth would affect the degree of clonotype sharing among donors.

The rearrangement joined TRBV28 to TRBJ1-2; perhaps TRBD1 is the D gene, with 5 bases matching. The sequence came from a woman in her 30s in good health. The sample consisted of memory CD4+ T cells sorted from blood. The cell subset or site label here, explained by the study, means: CD45RA-negative fraction. The sequence in DNA is TGTGCCAGCAGGCTGGCAGGGAACTATGGCTACACCTTC. The resulting protein is CASRLAGNYGYTF.